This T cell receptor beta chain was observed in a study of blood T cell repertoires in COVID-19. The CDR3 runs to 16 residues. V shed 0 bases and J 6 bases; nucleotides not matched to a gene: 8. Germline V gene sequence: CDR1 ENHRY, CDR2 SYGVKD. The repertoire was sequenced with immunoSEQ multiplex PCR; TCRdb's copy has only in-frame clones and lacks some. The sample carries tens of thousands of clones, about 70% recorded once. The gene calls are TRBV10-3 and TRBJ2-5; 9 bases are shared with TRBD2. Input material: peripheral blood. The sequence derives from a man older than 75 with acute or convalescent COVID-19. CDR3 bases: TGTGCCATCAGTGAGTCGAACCTAGCGGGAAGGAAGACCCAGTACTTC. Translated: CAISESNLAGRKTQYF.